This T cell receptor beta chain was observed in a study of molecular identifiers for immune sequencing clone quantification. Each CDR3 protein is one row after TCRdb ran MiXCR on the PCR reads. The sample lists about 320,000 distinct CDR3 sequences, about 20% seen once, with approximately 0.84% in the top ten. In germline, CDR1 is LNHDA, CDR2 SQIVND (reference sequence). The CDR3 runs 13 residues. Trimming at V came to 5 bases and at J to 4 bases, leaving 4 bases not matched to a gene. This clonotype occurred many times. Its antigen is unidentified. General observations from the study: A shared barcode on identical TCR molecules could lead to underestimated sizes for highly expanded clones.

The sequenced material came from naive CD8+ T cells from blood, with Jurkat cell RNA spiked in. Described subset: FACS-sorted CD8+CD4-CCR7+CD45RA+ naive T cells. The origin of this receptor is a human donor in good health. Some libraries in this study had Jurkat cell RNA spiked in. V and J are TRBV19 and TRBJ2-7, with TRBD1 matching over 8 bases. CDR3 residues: CASSATGGYEQYF. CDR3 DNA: TGTGCCAGTAGTGCCACAGGGGGGTACGAGCAGTACTTC. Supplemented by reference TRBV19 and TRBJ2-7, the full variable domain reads DGGITQSPKYLFRKEGQNVTLSCEQNLNHDAMYWYRQDPGQGLRLIYYSQIVNDFQKGDIAEGYSVSREKKESFPLTVTSAQKNPTAFYLCASSATGGYEQYFGPGTRLTVT.